This T cell receptor beta chain was sequenced during a study of blood T cell repertoires in COVID-19. Authors' data handling: Reference gene primer amplification gave nucleated cell count estimates. Some clones are missing from TCRdb's copy, which holds only in-frame ones; the method was immunoSEQ multiplex PCR. D and trimming were read from the DNA, whereas the V and J calls and clone size are those reported in that table. Among some 400,000 clones listed, approximately 89% were seen once. V shed 4 bases, J shed 2 bases, and the junction held 6 bases outside the gene matches. Germline loops: CDR1 SGHRS, CDR2 YFSETQ. This CDR3 is built from 15 residues. Adults between about 18 and 89 years of age took part from about two dozen US areas. No more than 2 weeks before study entry, exposed participants had met a case of COVID-19.

Sequencing used PBMCs or T cells enriched from blood (not recorded which). V is TRBV5-1 and J is TRBJ1-2; 9 bases align to TRBD1. This clonotype was obtained from a woman aged 40-49 years who had been exposed to COVID-19. Here the CDR3 DNA reads TGCGCCAGCAGCCACGGGGACAGGGACAACTATGGCTACACCTTC. It yields the protein CASSHGDRDNYGYTF.